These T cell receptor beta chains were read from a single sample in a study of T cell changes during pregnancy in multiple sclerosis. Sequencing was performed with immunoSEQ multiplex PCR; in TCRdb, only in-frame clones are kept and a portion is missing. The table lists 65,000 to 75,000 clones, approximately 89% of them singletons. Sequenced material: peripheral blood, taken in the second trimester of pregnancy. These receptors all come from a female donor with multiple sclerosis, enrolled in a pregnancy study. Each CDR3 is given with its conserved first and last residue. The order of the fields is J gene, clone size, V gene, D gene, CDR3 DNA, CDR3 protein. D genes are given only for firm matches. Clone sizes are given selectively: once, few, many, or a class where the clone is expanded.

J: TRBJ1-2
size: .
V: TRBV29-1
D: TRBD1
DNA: TGCAGCGTTGAGGCAGACAGGGGGGATCTATACACCTTC
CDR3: CSVEADRGDLYTF

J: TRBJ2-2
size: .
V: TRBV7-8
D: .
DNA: TGTGCCAGCAGGCCTCAGGGGAGCACCGGGGAGCTGTTTTTT
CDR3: CASRPQGSTGELFF

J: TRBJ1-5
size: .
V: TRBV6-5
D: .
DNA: TGTGCCAGCAGTTACTCGACAGAGAGCAATCAGCCCCAGCATTTT
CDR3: CASSYSTESNQPQHF

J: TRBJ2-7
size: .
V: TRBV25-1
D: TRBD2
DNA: TGTGCCAGCGGACTAGGCTACGAGCAGTACTTC
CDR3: CASGLGYEQYF

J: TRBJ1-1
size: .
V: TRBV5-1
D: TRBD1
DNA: TGCGCCAGCAGCTTCCGGGACAGGGGGACTGAAGCTTTCTTT
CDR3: CASSFRDRGTEAFF

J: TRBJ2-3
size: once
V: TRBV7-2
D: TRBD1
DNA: TGTGCCAGCAGCCTGGACAGGAATCCAGATACGCAGTATTTT
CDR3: CASSLDRNPDTQYF

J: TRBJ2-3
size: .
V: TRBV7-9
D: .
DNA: TGTGCCAGCAGCTTAGCGCGGCTCCTATACACAGATACGCAGTATTTT
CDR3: CASSLARLLYTDTQYF

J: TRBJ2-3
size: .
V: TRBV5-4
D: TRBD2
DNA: TGTGCCAGCAGCCTAGCGGGCGAGGGCACAGATACGCAGTATTTT
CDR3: CASSLAGEGTDTQYF

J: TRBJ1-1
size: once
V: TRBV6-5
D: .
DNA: TGTGCCAGCAGTCAGACCCGGCCGGGACATGAAGCTTTCTTT
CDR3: CASSQTRPGHEAFF

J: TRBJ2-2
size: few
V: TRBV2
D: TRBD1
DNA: TGTGCCAGCAGTCTCGGACAGGGGAACACCGGGGAGCTGTTTTTT
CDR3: CASSLGQGNTGELFF

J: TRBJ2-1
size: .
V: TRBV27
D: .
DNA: TGTGCCAGCAGTTTATTGGGACTCAACAATGAGCAGTTCTTC
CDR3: CASSLLGLNNEQFF

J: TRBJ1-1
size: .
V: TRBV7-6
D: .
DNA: TGTGCCAGCAGCGATGCGGGACGGGGGAACACTGAAGCTTTCTTT
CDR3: CASSDAGRGNTEAFF

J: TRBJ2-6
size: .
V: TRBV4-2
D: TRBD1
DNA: TGTGCCAGCAGCCGAAATGCGGGACAGGGGGTGGTAGGGGCCAACGTCCTGACTTTC
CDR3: CASSRNAGQGVVGANVLTF

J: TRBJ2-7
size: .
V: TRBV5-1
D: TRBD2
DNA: TGCGCCAGCAGCTTAAAGCTAGCGGGAGCACACGAGCAGTACTTC
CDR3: CASSLKLAGAHEQYF

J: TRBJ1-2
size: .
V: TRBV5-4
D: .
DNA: TGTGCCAGCAGCTTAGGGGATGGGCAGATATATGGCTACACCTTC
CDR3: CASSLGDGQIYGYTF

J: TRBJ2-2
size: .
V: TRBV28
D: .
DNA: TGTGCCAGCAGTTTGACCTGGCAGGGCGGGGAGCTGTTTTTT
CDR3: CASSLTWQGGELFF

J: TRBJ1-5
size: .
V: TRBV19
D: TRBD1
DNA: TGTGCCAGTAACGGACAGGGCGGCAATCAGCCCCAGCATTTT
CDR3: CASNGQGGNQPQHF

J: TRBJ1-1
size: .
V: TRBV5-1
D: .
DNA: TGCGCCAGCAGCTTGGTCCAGGGAAACACTGAAGCTTTCTTT
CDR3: CASSLVQGNTEAFF

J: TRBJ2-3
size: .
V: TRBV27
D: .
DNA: TGTGCCAGCAGTTTATGGTCGGGCACAGATACGCAGTATTTT
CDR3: CASSLWSGTDTQYF

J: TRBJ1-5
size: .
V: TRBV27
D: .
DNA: TGTGCCAGCAGTTTAAACAGGGATAGCAATCAGCCCCAGCATTTT
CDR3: CASSLNRDSNQPQHF

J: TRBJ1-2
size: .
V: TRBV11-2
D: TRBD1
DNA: TGTGCCAGCAGCCGACAGGGAAACGGCTACACCTTC
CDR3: CASSRQGNGYTF

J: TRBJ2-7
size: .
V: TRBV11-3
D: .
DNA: TGTGCCAGCAGCTTAATTCCGGGGGGCACCCTGTACTTC
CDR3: CASSLIPGGTLYF

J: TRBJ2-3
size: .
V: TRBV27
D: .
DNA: TGTGCCAGCAGTTTCACCTACAGAGATACGCAGTATTTT
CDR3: CASSFTYRDTQYF

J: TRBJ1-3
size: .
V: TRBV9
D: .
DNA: TGTGCCAGCAGCGTAGTTCCGGGAACTGGAAACACCATATATTTT
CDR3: CASSVVPGTGNTIYF

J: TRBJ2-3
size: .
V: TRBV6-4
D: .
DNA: TGTGCCAGCAGTGATCGGGGGAGCACAGATACGCAGTATTTT
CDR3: CASSDRGSTDTQYF

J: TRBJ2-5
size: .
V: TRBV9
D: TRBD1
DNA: TGTGCCAGCAGCCCGCGGATCGACAGGGTCCAAGAGACCCAGTACTTC
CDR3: CASSPRIDRVQETQYF

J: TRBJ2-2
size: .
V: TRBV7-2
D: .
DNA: TGTGCCAGCAGCTTGAGTCGTATTGGACTAACCACCGGGGAGCTGTTTTTT
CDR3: CASSLSRIGLTTGELFF

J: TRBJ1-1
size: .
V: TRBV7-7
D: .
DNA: TGTGCCAGCAGCCCGATTGGAGGGTATCCCACTGAAGCTTTCTTT
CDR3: CASSPIGGYPTEAFF

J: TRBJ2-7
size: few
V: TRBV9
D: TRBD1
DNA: TGTGCCAGCAATGGCGGACAGGGTTCCGAGCAGTACTTC
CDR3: CASNGGQGSEQYF

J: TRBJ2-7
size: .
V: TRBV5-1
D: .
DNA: TGCGCCAGCAGCCAGGGGACCGACTCCTACGAAGCCGAGCAGTACTTC
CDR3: CASSQGTDSYEAEQYF

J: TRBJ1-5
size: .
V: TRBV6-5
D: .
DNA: TGTGCCAGCAGTTACGCAGAAAATCAGCCCCAGCATTTT
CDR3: CASSYAENQPQHF

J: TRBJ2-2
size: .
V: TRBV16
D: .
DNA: TGTGCCAGCAGCCAACAGTTGACCGGGGAGCTGTTTTTT
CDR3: CASSQQLTGELFF

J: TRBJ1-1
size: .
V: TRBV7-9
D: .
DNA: TGTGCCAGCAGCTTAGCCCATACTGAAGCTTTCTTT
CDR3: CASSLAHTEAFF

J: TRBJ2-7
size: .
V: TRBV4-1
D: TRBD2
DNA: TGCGCCAGCAGCCAAGATTGGACTAGCGGCTCCTACGAGCAGTACTTC
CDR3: CASSQDWTSGSYEQYF

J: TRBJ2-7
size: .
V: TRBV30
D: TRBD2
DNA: TGTGCCTGGAGTGTCGGGGGGGGGATTAACGAGCAGTACTTC
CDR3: CAWSVGGGINEQYF

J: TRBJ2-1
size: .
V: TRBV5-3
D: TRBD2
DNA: TGTGCCAGAAGCTTGAGGACTAGCGGGTGTAATGAGCAGTTCTTC
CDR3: CARSLRTSGCNEQFF

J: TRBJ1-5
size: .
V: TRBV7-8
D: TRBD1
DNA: TGTGCCAGCAGCTCTCTGCGGACAGGGCTTGAGCCCCAGCATTTT
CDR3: CASSSLRTGLEPQHF

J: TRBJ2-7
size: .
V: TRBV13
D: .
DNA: TGTGCCAGCAGCCTAGACCGGGACTACGAGCAGTACTTC
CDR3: CASSLDRDYEQYF

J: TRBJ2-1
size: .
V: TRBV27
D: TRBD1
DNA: TGTGCCAGCTACGGACAGGGGGCGAGTAAAGGCAATGAGCAGTTCTTC
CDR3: CASYGQGASKGNEQFF

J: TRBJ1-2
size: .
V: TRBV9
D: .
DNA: TGTGCCAGCAGCACCAGCCCAGGGACTTCCTATGGCTACACCTTC
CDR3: CASSTSPGTSYGYTF

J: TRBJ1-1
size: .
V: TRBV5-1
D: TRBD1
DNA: TGCGCCAGCAGCTCAATGACGTTCCGGGCAGGGGGGATGAACACTGAAGCTTTCTTT
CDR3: CASSSMTFRAGGMNTEAFF

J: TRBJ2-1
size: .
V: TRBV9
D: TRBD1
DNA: TGTGCCAGCAGCGCGGGACAGCTCAATGAGCAGTTCTTC
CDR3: CASSAGQLNEQFF

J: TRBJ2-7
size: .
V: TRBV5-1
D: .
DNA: TGCGCCAGCAGCTTGTGGACAGAATCCTACGAGCAGTACTTC
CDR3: CASSLWTESYEQYF

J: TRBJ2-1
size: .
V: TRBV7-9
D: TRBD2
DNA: TGTGCCAGCAGCCTTAGGGGAGCCGGAAGCGGGATCAATGAGCAGTTCTTC
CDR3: CASSLRGAGSGINEQFF